This T cell receptor beta chain was found in a study of T cells after yellow fever vaccination. They built TCR cDNA with 5'RACE template switching, a step that put in a universal primer site and UMIs. MiXCR was run by TCRdb on the 5' RACE reads, yielding one entry per CDR3 protein. Among a few hundred thousand distinct CDR3 sequences listed, 6.2% were seen once. Trimming at V came to 3 bases and at J to 7 bases, leaving 12 bases not matched to a gene. This CDR3 has 15 residues. Germline CDR1 DFQATT, CDR2 SNEGSKA (reference sequence). This sequence originates from a man younger than 40 who received the YFV17D yellow fever vaccine. The chain uses TRBV20-1 and TRBJ2-1; TRBD2 matches at 7 bases. Sequences were derived from PBMCs, sampled 5 days after the yellow fever booster vaccination. CDR3: CSARGPSGVGNEQFF. The CDR3, as DNA: TGCAGTGCTAGGGGCCCGAGCGGGGTGGGGAATGAGCAGTTCTTC.